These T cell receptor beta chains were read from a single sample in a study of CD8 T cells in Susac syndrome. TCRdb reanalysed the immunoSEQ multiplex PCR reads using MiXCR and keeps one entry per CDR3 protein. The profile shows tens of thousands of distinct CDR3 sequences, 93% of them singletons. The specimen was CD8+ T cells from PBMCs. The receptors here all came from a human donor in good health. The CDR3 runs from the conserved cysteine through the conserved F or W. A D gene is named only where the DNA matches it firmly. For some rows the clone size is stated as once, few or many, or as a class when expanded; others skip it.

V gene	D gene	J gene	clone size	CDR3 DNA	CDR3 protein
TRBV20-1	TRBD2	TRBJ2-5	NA	TGCAGTGCTCTCCCCATAGGCGGGAGGCACGAGACCCAGTACTTC	CSALPIGGRHETQYF
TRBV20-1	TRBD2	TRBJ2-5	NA	TGCAGTGCTAGAGATTACCTAGCGGGAGGCAGAAGACAAGAGACCCAGTACTTC	CSARDYLAGGRRQETQYF
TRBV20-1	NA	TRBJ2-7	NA	TGCAGTGCTAGGGGTGGAGCTTACGAGCAGTACTTC	CSARGGAYEQYF
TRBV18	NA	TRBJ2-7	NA	TGTGCCAGCTCACCGGTTGCTGGCCGCCGCGAGCAGTACTTC	CASSPVAGRREQYF
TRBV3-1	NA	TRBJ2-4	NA	TGTGCCAGCAGCCAAGATGAGAGGGCCAAAAACATTCAGTACTTC	CASSQDERAKNIQYF
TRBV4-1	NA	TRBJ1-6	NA	TGCGCCAGCAGCCAAGGGCTGACCTCACCCCTCCACTTT	CASSQGLTSPLHF
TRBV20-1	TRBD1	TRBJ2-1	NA	TGCAGTGCTCCCCCCCCACAGGGGGCCTACAATGAGCAGTTCTTC	CSAPPPQGAYNEQFF
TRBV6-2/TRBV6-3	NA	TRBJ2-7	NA	TGTGCCAGCAGTTACTCGTTGATCTACGAGCAGTACTTC	CASSYSLIYEQYF
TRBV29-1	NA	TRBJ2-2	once	TGCAGCGTTAGTGCTGCCGGGGAGCTGTTTTTT	CSVSAAGELFF
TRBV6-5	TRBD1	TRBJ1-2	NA	TGTGCCAGCAGTAAATACGGACAGGACTTCTATGGCTACACCTTC	CASSKYGQDFYGYTF
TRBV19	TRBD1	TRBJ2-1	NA	TGTGCCAGTAGTCCCTGGGACAGTTACAATGAGCAGTTCTTC	CASSPWDSYNEQFF
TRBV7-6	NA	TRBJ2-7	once	TGTGCCAGCAGCCGGAAAAGCAACGAGCAGTACTTC	CASSRKSNEQYF
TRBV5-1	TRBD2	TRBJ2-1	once	TGCGCCAGCAGCTCCACGCCAGCGGGAGGCCTTGAGCAGTTCTTC	CASSSTPAGGLEQFF
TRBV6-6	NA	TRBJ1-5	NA	TGTGCCAGCAGCGCCGGGGCCAATCAGCCCCAGCATTTT	CASSAGANQPQHF
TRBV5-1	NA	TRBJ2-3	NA	TGCGCCAGCTGCCGGGACACCCCGAACACAGATACGCAGTATTTT	CASCRDTPNTDTQYF
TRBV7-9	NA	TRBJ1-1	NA	TGTGCCAGCAGCTTAACGAGGGAAATGAACACTGAAGCTTTCTTT	CASSLTREMNTEAFF
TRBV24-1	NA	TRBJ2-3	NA	TGTGCCACCAGTGATTTCGGGGTACGGAGCCCAGATACGCAGTATTTT	CATSDFGVRSPDTQYF
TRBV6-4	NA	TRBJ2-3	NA	TGTGCCAGCAGTGACTACGGGGTTGGCACAGATACGCAGTATTTT	CASSDYGVGTDTQYF
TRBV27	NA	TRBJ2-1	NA	TGTGCCAGCACCGGAGGCTTCCTGAATGAGCAGTTCTTC	CASTGGFLNEQFF
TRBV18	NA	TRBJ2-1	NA	TGTGCCAGCTCCTTAGAGGCTTCCTACAATGAGCAGTTCTTC	CASSLEASYNEQFF
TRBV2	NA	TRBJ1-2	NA	TGTGCCAGCCCTCCCGGTGGGGGCTACACCTTC	CASPPGGGYTF
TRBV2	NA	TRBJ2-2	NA	TGTGCCAGCGACGGCGGGAACACCGGGGAGCTGTTTTTT	CASDGGNTGELFF
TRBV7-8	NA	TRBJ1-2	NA	TGTGCCAGCAGCTTAGGGACCTCGACTCGCGGCTACACCTTC	CASSLGTSTRGYTF
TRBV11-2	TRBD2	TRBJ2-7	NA	TGTGCCAGCAGTGGGACTAGCGGATCCTACGAGCAGTACTTC	CASSGTSGSYEQYF
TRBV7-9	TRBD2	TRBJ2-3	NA	TGTGCCAGCAGCCCCCGCCCACTAGCGGGAGGAGGGGATACGCAGTATTTT	CASSPRPLAGGGDTQYF
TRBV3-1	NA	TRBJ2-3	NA	TGTGCCAGCAGCCAAGGACTGGGAGGAGGCACAGATACGCAGTATTTT	CASSQGLGGGTDTQYF
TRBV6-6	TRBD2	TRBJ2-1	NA	TGTGCCAGCAACCCAAGCGGACTAGCGGGAGTTTATGAGCAGTTCTTC	CASNPSGLAGVYEQFF
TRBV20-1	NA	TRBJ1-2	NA	TGCAGTGCTCCCCCACACGACCTATTGCAAGGCTACACCTTC	CSAPPHDLLQGYTF
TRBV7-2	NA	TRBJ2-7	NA	TGTGCCAGCAGTTTGGCGGGGCCAACCTACGAGCAGTACTTC	CASSLAGPTYEQYF
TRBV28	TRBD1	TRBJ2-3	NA	TGTGCCAGCATTCCCATTGGGGACAGGGGGCTGTATACGCAGTATTTT	CASIPIGDRGLYTQYF
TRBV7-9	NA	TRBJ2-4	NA	TGTGCCAGCACCCAAACCGGGACCATGGCCAAAAACATTCAGTACTTC	CASTQTGTMAKNIQYF
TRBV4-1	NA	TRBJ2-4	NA	TGCGCCAGCAGCGCCTGGGGCGGGCTAGCCAAAAACATTCAGTACTTC	CASSAWGGLAKNIQYF
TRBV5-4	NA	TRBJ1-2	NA	TGTGCCAGCAGCACCAGGGCACCCTATGGCTACACCTTC	CASSTRAPYGYTF
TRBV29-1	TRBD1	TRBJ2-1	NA	TGCAGCGTTGAAGATGATTCAGGGGGAGATGAGCAGTTCTTC	CSVEDDSGGDEQFF
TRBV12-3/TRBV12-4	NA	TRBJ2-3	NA	TGTGCCAGCAGGTGGGGGTCGAGCACAGATACGCAGTATTTT	CASRWGSSTDTQYF
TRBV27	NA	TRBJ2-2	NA	TGTGCCAGCAGTTTATTCGCCGGAAACACCGGGGAGCTGTTTTTT	CASSLFAGNTGELFF
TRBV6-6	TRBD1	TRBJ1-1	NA	TGTGCCAGCAGTCCGGGACAGGGGAACACTGAAGCTTTCTTT	CASSPGQGNTEAFF
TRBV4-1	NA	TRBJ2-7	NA	TGCGCCAGCAGCCGGGTAGGGTCCCACGAGCAGTACTTC	CASSRVGSHEQYF
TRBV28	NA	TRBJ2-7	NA	TGTGCCAGCAGTTTAGTGGGAGGGGGCTACGAGCAGTACTTC	CASSLVGGGYEQYF
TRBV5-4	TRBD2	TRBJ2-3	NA	TGTGCCAGCAGCCTCAGCGGGAGCCCGTCAGATACGCAGTATTTT	CASSLSGSPSDTQYF
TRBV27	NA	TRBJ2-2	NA	TGTGCCAGCAGTTTTGGGGGTGGCACCGGGGAGCTGTTTTTT	CASSFGGGTGELFF